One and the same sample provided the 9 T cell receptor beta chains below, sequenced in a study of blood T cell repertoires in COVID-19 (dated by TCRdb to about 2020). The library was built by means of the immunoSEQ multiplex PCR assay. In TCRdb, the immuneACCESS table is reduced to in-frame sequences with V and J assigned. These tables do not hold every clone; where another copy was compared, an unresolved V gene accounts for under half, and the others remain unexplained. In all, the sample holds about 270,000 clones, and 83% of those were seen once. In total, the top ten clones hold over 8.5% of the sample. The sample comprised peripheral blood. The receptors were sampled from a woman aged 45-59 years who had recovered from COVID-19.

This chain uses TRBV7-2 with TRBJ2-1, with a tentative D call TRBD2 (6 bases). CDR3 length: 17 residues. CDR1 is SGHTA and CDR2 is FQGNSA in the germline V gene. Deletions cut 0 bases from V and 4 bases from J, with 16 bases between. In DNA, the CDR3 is TGTGCCAGCAGCTTAGCGGGTTTTTTTAGCGGTTACAATGAGCAGTTCTTC. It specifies CASSLAGFFSGYNEQFF.

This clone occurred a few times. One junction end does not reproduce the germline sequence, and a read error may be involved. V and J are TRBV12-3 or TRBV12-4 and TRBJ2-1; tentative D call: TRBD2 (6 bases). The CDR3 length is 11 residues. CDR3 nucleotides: TGTGCCAGCAGTCTCGGGGGAGCAGGAATCTTC. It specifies CASSLGGAGIF.

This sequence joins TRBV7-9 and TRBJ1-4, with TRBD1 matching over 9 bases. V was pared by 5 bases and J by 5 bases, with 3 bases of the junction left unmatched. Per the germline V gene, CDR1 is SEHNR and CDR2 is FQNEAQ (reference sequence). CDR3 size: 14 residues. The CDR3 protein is CASSRGQGNEKLFF. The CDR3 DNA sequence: TGTGCCAGCAGCCGGGGACAGGGAAATGAAAAACTGTTTTTT.

CDR3 region: CASETGGQETQYF. CDR3 DNA sequence: TGTGCCTCGGAGACAGGAGGCCAAGAGACCCAGTACTTC. The J gene is TRBJ2-5, the V gene TRBV10-3; weak D call: TRBD1 (6 bases). CDR3 length: 13 residues. V dropped 11 bases and J dropped 1 base, with 14 bases sitting between them. Germline CDR1 and CDR2: ENHRY and SYGVKD.

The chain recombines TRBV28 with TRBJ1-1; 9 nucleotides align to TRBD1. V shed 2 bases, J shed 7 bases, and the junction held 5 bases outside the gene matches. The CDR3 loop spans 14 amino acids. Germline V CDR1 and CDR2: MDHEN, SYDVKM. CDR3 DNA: TGTGCCAGCAGTTTACTTCCGGGACAGGGTGAAGCTTTCTTT. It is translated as CASSLLPGQGEAFF. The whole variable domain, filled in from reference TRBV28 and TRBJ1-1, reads DVKVTQSSRYLVKRTGEKVFLECVQDMDHENMFWYRQDPGLGLRLIYFSYDVKMKEKGDIPEGYSVSREKKERFSLILESASTNQTSMYLCASSLLPGQGEAFFGQGTRLTVV.

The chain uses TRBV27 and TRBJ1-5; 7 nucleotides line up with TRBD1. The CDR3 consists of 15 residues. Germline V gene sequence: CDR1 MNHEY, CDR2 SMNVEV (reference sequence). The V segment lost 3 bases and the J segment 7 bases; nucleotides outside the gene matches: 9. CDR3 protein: CASSFPGGHEQPQHF. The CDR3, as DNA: TGTGCCAGCAGTTTTCCAGGGGGACACGAACAGCCCCAGCATTTT.

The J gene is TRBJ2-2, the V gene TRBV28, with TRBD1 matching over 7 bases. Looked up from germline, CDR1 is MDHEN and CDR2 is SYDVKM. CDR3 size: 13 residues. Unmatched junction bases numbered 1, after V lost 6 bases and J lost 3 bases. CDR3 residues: CASRTGHTGELFF. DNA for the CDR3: TGTGCCAGCAGGACAGGGCACACCGGGGAGCTGTTTTTT.

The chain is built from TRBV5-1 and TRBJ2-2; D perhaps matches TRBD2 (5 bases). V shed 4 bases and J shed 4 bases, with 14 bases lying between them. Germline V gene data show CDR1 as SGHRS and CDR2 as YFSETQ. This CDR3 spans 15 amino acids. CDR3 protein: CASSKPGTGTGELFF. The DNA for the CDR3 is TGCGCCAGCAGCAAACCGGGAACGGGCACCGGGGAGCTGTTTTTT. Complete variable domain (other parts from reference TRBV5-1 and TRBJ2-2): KAGVTQTPRYLIKTRGQQVTLSCSPISGHRSVSWYQQTPGQGLQFLFEYFSETQRNKGNFPGRFSGRQFSNSRSEMNVSTLELGDSALYLCASSKPGTGTGELFFGEGSRLTVL.

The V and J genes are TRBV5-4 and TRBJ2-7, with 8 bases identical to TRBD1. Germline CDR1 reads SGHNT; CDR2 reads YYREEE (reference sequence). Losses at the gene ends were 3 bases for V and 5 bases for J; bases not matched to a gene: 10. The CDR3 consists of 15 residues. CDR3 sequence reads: CASSSRDDRGNEQYF. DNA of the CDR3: TGTGCCAGCAGCTCGCGTGATGACAGGGGTAACGAGCAGTACTTC.